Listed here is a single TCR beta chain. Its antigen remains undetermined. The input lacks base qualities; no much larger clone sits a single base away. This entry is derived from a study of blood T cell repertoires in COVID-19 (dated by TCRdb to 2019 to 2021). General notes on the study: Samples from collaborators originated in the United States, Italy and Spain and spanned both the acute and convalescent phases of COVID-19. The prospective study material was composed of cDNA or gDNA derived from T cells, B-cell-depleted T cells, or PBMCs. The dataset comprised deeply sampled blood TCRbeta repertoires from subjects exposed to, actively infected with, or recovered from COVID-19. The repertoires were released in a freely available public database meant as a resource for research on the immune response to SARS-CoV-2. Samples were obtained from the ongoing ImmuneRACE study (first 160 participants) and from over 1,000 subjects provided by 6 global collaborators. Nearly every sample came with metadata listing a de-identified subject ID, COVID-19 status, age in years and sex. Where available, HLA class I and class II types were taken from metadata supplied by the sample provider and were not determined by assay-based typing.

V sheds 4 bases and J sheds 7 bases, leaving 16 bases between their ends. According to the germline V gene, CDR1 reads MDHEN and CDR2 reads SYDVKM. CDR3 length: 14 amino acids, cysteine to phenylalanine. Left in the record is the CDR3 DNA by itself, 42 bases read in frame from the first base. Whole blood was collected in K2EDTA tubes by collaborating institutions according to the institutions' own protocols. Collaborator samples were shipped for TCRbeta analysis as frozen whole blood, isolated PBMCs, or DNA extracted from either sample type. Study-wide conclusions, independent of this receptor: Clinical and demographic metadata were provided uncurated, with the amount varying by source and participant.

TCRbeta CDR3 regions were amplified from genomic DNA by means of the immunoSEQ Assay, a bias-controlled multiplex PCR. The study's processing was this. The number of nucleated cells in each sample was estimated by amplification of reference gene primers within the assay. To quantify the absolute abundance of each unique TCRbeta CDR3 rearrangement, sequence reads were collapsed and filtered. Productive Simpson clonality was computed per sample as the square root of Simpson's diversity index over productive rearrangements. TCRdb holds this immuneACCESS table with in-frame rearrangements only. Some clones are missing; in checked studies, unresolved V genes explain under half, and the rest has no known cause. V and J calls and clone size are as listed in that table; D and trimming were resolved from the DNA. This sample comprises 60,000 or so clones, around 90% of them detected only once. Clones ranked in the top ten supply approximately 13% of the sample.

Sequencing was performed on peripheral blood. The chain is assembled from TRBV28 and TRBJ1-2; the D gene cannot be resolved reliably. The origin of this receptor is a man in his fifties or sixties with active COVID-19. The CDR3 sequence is CASSYGFNYGGYTF. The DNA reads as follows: TGTGCCAGCAGTTACGGCTTTAACTATGGTGGCTACACCTTC.